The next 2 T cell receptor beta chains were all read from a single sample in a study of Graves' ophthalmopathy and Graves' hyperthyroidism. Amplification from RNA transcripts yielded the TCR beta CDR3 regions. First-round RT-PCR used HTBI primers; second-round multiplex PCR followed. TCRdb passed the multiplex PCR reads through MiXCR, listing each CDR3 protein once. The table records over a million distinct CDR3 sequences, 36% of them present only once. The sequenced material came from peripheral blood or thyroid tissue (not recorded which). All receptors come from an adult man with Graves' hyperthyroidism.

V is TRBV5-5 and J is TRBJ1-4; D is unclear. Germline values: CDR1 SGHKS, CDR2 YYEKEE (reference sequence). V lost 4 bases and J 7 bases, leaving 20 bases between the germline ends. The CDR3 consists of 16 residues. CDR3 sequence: CASSPDPSRNSEKLFF. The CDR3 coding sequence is TGTGCCAGCAGCCCCGACCCGAGCCGGAATAGTGAAAAACTGTTTTTT.

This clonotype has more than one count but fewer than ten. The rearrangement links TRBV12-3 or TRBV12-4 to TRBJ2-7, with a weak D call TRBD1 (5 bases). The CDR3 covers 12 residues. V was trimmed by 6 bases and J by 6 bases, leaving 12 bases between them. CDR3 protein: CASRQGSSEQYF. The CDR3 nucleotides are TGTGCCAGCAGGCAGGGAAGTAGCGAGCAGTACTTC.